A single sample is the source of the 20 T cell receptor beta chains below, sequenced in a study of cytomegalovirus exposure and HLA in healthy donors (dated by TCRdb to 2016 to 2017). To prepare the library, the immunoSEQ multiplex PCR assay was applied. A mixture of 60 forward primers for TCR Vbeta segments and 13 reverse primers for TCR Jbeta segments was used in the multiplex PCR. Sourced from immuneACCESS, this table was stored by TCRdb with only in-frame sequences that have V and J called. A share of the clones is absent; for the studies checked, an unresolved V gene accounts for under half, and the remainder has no known explanation. This sample gives about 120,000 clones in total; 65% to 75% of them show up just once. The leading ten clones occupy 4% to 5% of the sample. Sequencing used PBMCs. These receptors were taken from a woman in her thirties or forties in good health and CMV-seropositive.

This clone was found a few times. The V call is TRBV7-9, the J call TRBJ1-2; D call uncertain. V shed 1 base and J shed 0 bases, with 12 bases lying between them. This CDR3 comprises 16 residues. CDR1 is SEHNR, CDR2 FQNEAQ, per germline (reference sequence). The CDR3: CASSLEFVSTNYGYTF. CDR3 bases: TGTGCCAGCAGCTTAGAATTCGTCTCTACTAACTATGGCTACACCTTC.

The V and J genes are TRBV5-1 and TRBJ2-6; 8 bases align to TRBD2. There are 16 residues in the CDR3. V was pared by 5 bases and J by 0 bases, with 4 bases of the junction left unmatched. From germline, CDR1 is SGHRS and CDR2 YFSETQ. The CDR3 sequence: CASRTSANSGANVLTF. CDR3 DNA: TGCGCCAGCAGGACTAGCGCGAACTCTGGGGCCAACGTCCTGACTTTC.

The chain uses TRBV5-1 and TRBJ1-2; possible D gene TRBD1, 6 bases. The CDR3 is 13 amino acids. CDR1 and CDR2 (germline): SGHRS, YFSETQ. The ends were cut back, 0 bases at V and 3 bases at J, with 6 bases in the middle. For the CDR3, the DNA is TGCGCCAGCAGCTTGGCAGGGGACTATGGCTACACCTTC. Encoded protein: CASSLAGDYGYTF.

The J gene is TRBJ1-1, the V gene TRBV18; no firm D call. Germline CDR1 is KGHSH and CDR2 is LQKENI. This CDR3 spans 13 amino acids. With 3 bases removed from V and 0 bases from J, the gap between germline ends came to 5 bases. The CDR3 is CASSPDMNTEAFF. In DNA form, the CDR3 reads TGTGCCAGCTCACCCGACATGAACACTGAAGCTTTCTTT.

V and J are TRBV25-1 and TRBJ2-3, with 7 bases lining up with TRBD2. CDR1 is MGHDK and CDR2 is SYGVNS in the germline V gene. This CDR3 region has 16 residues. V lost 8 bases to trimming and J lost 6 bases; unmatched junction nucleotides: 17. In DNA, the CDR3 is TGTGCCAGCTCCTTACGACCTAGCGGACCCCCGGATACGCAGTATTTT. This translates into CASSLRPSGPPDTQYF. The complete variable domain, with remaining parts taken from reference TRBV25-1 and TRBJ2-3, reads EADIYQTPRYLVIGTGKKITLECSQTMGHDKMYWYQQDPGMELHLIHYSYGVNSTEKGDLSSESTVSRIRTEHFPLTLESARPSHTSQYLCASSLRPSGPPDTQYFGPGTRLTVL.

For this clone: One end of the junction is discordant with germline, which a read error may explain. V is TRBV7-9 and J is TRBJ2-5; D not certain. Per germline, CDR1 SEHNR and CDR2 FQNEAQ (reference sequence). The length of the CDR3 is 16 residues. CDR3 coding DNA: TGTTCCAGCAGCTTAAGTCCGAGAATCCCCCAAGAGACCCAGTACTTC. Translation gives CSSSLSPRIPQETQYF.

This chain joins TRBV19 and TRBJ2-7; possible D gene TRBD1, 5 bases. With 3 bases removed from V and 5 bases from J, the gap between germline ends came to 11 bases. The germline V gene has CDR1 LNHDA and CDR2 SQIVND (reference sequence). The CDR3 covers 13 residues. The chain's CDR3 is CASSIGQGNEQYF. The DNA for the CDR3 is TGTGCCAGTAGTATTGGGCAGGGTAACGAGCAGTACTTC.

The chain has TRBV5-6 and TRBJ1-1, with 10 nucleotides matching TRBD1. Trimming took 4 bases from V and 3 from J; bases not matched to a gene: 6. CDR1 and CDR2 (germline): SGHDT, YYEEEE. CDR3 length: 15 amino acids. CDR3 loop: CASSPGQGRDTEAFF. CDR3 nucleotide sequence: TGTGCCAGCAGCCCGGGACAGGGGCGGGACACTGAAGCTTTCTTT. The full variable domain, with the rest looked up from reference TRBV5-6 and TRBJ1-1, is DAGVTQSPTHLIKTRGQQVTLRCSPKSGHDTVSWYQQALGQGPQFIFQYYEEEERQRGNFPDRFSGHQFPNYSSELNVNALLLGDSALYLCASSPGQGRDTEAFFGQGTRLTVV.

J is TRBJ1-5 and V is TRBV5-4; D might be TRBD1 (5 bases). Germline values: CDR1 SGHNT, CDR2 YYREEE (reference sequence). The CDR3 runs 13 residues. Trimming removed 4 bases at V and 7 bases at J, with 12 bases between. The CDR3 sequence: CASSPREEQPQHF. The CDR3 DNA is TGTGCCAGCAGCCCCAGGGAGGAACAGCCCCAGCATTTT.

This sequence joins TRBV6-5 and TRBJ1-2, with TRBD1 as a possible D gene (5 bases). CDR3 size: 14 residues. Germline loops: CDR1 MNHEY, CDR2 SVGAGI. The V and J ends lost 6 bases and 8 bases respectively, with 19 bases between them. CDR3 sequence: CASSSPGPTEGYTF. DNA for the CDR3: TGTGCCAGCAGCTCCCCAGGGCCCACAGAGGGCTACACCTTC.

V gene TRBV15 combines with J gene TRBJ2-5; 9 nucleotides agree with TRBD1. Unmatched junction bases numbered 6, after V lost 5 bases and J lost 5 bases. Looked up from germline, CDR1 is LNHNV and CDR2 is YYDKDF (reference sequence). The CDR3 length is 14 residues. CDR3 sequence reads: CATSPDRGAETQYF. DNA for the CDR3: TGTGCCACCAGCCCGGACAGGGGAGCGGAGACCCAGTACTTC. The entire variable domain, with the rest obtained from reference TRBV15 and TRBJ2-5, is as follows: DAMVIQNPRYQVTQFGKPVTLSCSQTLNHNVMYWYQQKSSQAPKLLFHYYDKDFNNEADTPDNFQSRRPNTSFCFLDIRSPGLGDTAMYLCATSPDRGAETQYFGPGTRLLVL.

The chain couples TRBV5-1 to TRBJ2-7, with D possibly matching TRBD1 (6 bases). V lost 2 bases and J lost 3, with 12 bases in between. The germline V gene encodes CDR1 SGHRS and CDR2 YFSETQ. The CDR3 loop spans 14 amino acids. The CDR3 spells CASSFQVRGYEQYF. The CDR3 region has the DNA TGCGCCAGCAGCTTTCAGGTCAGGGGCTACGAGCAGTACTTC.

The chain joins TRBV5-1 to TRBJ2-1, with TRBD1 identical over 9 bases. This CDR3 contains 14 residues. Trimming cost V 4 bases and J 6 bases; bases outside gene matches: 5. Germline CDR1 is SGHRS and CDR2 is YFSETQ. CDR3 loop: CASSPGTGSNEQFF. In nucleotides, the CDR3 is TGCGCCAGCAGCCCAGGGACAGGGAGCAATGAGCAGTTCTTC.

This clone came up a few times. V is TRBV4-1 and J is TRBJ2-5; TRBD2 matches at 7 bases. The CDR3 spans 15 residues. V was pared by 1 base and J by 5 bases, with 7 bases of the junction left unmatched. Germline V lookup: CDR1 MGHRA, CDR2 YSYEKL. CDR3 sequence reads: CASSQGRQGGETQYF. The CDR3, as DNA: TGCGCCAGCAGCCAAGGTCGGCAGGGAGGGGAGACCCAGTACTTC.

The J gene is TRBJ1-6, the V gene TRBV2, with 10 bases aligning to TRBD1. This CDR3 comprises 14 residues. V lost 8 bases to trimming and J lost 8 bases; unmatched junction nucleotides: 6. CDR1 is SNHLY and CDR2 is FYNNEI in the germline V gene. The CDR3 nucleotides read TGTGCCAGCCGGACAGGGGGGATGGATTCACCCCTCCACTTT. Translation: CASRTGGMDSPLHF.

This rearrangement joins TRBV7-2 to TRBJ2-7, with 9 bases fitting TRBD1. In germline, CDR1 is SGHTA, CDR2 FQGNSA. This CDR3 contains 16 residues. J was trimmed by 1 base and V by 6 bases; bases with no gene match: 10. CDR3 coding DNA: TGTGCCAGCAGACGTCTTCCGGGACAGGGTTCCTACGAGCAGTACTTC. Its protein product is CASRRLPGQGSYEQYF.

The rearrangement uses TRBV4-1 and TRBJ2-3, with 9 bases identical to TRBD2. CDR3 size: 16 residues. Unmatched junction bases numbered 7, after V lost 4 bases and J lost 2 bases. Germline CDR1 and CDR2: MGHRA and YSYEKL. The DNA for the CDR3 is TGCGCCAGCAGCCGGAATGGCGGGGGGGCCACAGATACGCAGTATTTT. Its protein product is CASSRNGGGATDTQYF.

On this clone itself: One junction end disagrees with the germline gene, perhaps due to a read error. This chain's CDR3 is CSSSLGTGGQETQYF. The CDR3 nucleotides read TGTTCCAGCAGCTTAGGTACAGGGGGCCAAGAGACCCAGTACTTC. The rearrangement joins TRBV7-9 to TRBJ2-5, with 8 bases matching TRBD1. Germline assignment: CDR1 SEHNR and CDR2 FQNEAQ (reference sequence). The CDR3 runs to 15 residues.

The chain joins TRBV2 to TRBJ1-1; D perhaps matches TRBD1 (5 bases). Germline CDR1 SNHLY, CDR2 FYNNEI. V shed 8 bases and J shed 5 bases, with 21 bases lying between them. This CDR3 is 15 amino acids long. CDR3 region: CASLQEAGVFTEAFF. The CDR3 DNA sequence: TGTGCCAGCCTCCAAGAGGCGGGGGTCTTTACTGAAGCTTTCTTT.

This chain joins TRBV4-2 and TRBJ1-1; D remains unclear. CDR1 is LGHNA, CDR2 YNFKEQ, per germline. The CDR3 extends over 14 amino acids. With 2 bases removed from V and 4 bases from J, the gap between germline ends came to 11 bases. The CDR3: CASSQPPDSTEAFF. The CDR3 DNA sequence: TGTGCCAGCAGCCAACCCCCGGACTCCACTGAAGCTTTCTTT.